The 21 T cell receptor beta chains below were found in one sample sequenced in a study of cytomegalovirus exposure and HLA in healthy donors. Repertoires were generated with immunoSEQ multiplex PCR, while TCRdb's copy carries only in-frame clones and drops some. The data contain some 130,000 clones, about nine tenths of them singletons. Material for sequencing was PBMCs. The receptors shown here come from a man aged 25 to 40 in good health and CMV-seronegative.

The chain links TRBV30 to TRBJ2-2; 7 bases map to TRBD1. With V trimmed by 4 bases and J by 5 bases, 4 bases remained unmatched. The germline CDR1 and CDR2 sequences are GTSNPN and SVGIG (reference sequence). The CDR3 contains 13 residues. CDR3 sequence (DNA): TGTGCCTGGAATGCAGGGGGAACCGGGGAGCTGTTTTTT. It yields the protein CAWNAGGTGELFF.

The chain carries TRBV6-5 and TRBJ2-5; possibly TRBD1 for D (7 bases). The V end lost 5 bases, the J end lost 3 bases, and 10 bases lay between the germline ends. The germline V gene has CDR1 MNHEY and CDR2 SVGAGI. This CDR3 is 13 amino acids long. The CDR3 nucleotides are TGTGCCAGCAGTCGCGGGACAGAAGAGACCCAGTACTTC. Amino acid sequence: CASSRGTEETQYF.

V gene TRBV30 combines with J gene TRBJ2-5, with 8 nucleotides matching TRBD2. The CDR3 runs 15 residues. J gave up 5 bases and V 2 bases, and 10 bases lay outside the gene matches. Per germline, CDR1 GTSNPN and CDR2 SVGIG (reference sequence). The CDR3 nucleotides read TGTGCCTGGAGTTTGGTAGCGGGATTTGGGGAGACCCAGTACTTC. This codes for CAWSLVAGFGETQYF.

This clone was observed a single time. The genes are TRBV5-1 and TRBJ2-7, with D tentatively TRBD2 (6 bases). The V gene's germline CDR1 is SGHRS and CDR2 YFSETQ. V was pared by 4 bases and J by 0 bases, with 14 bases between. This CDR3 spans 15 amino acids. The CDR3: CASSARVGSSYEQYF. Here the CDR3 DNA reads TGCGCCAGCAGCGCCAGGGTCGGGAGCTCCTACGAGCAGTACTTC.

The chain is built from TRBV27 and TRBJ2-1; TRBD1 might be the D (6 bases). CDR1 MNHEY and CDR2 SMNVEV come from the germline V gene (reference sequence). The CDR3 has 16 amino acids. V was trimmed by 5 bases and J by 3 bases, leaving 17 bases between them. The CDR3 sequence: CASSAHRERRYNEQFF. CDR3 DNA sequence: TGTGCCAGCAGTGCTCACAGGGAGAGGCGCTACAATGAGCAGTTCTTC.

The rearrangement links TRBV18 to TRBJ1-2; 9 bases are a match to TRBD1. This CDR3 is 15 amino acids long. The germline V gene encodes CDR1 KGHSH and CDR2 LQKENI. V lost 5 bases, J lost 4 bases, and 8 bases stayed unmatched. The CDR3 protein is CASSETGGSGYGYTF. Written as DNA, the CDR3 is TGTGCCAGCTCAGAAACAGGGGGCAGTGGCTATGGCTACACCTTC.

This chain links TRBV7-2 with TRBJ2-2; 9 nucleotides align to TRBD1. Germline V gives CDR1 SGHTA, CDR2 FQGNSA. This CDR3 is 16 amino acids long. Germline trimming cut 5 bases from V and 3 bases from J; bases unmatched to any gene: 7. CDR3 sequence: CASSPTGGMYTGELFF. CDR3 in DNA: TGTGCCAGCAGCCCCACAGGGGGCATGTACACCGGGGAGCTGTTTTTT.

This chain links TRBV2 with TRBJ1-2, with 8 bases that match TRBD1. The germline CDR1 and CDR2 sequences are SNHLY and FYNNEI. The trim removed 2 bases at V and 2 bases at J, leaving 1 base unmatched. The CDR3 length is 14 residues. The CDR3 region is CASSERTGNYGYTF. CDR3 sequence (DNA): TGTGCCAGCAGTGAAAGGACAGGGAACTATGGCTACACCTTC.

The table lists this clone with a count of one. The chain carries TRBV4-3 and TRBJ2-1, with D perhaps matching TRBD2 (5 bases). V shed 3 bases and J shed 0 bases, with 9 bases lying between them. Germline V CDR1 and CDR2: LGHNA, YSLEER. The CDR3 sequence is 15 residues long. The CDR3 DNA sequence: TGCGCCAGCAGCCAGGCGGGCCCCTCCTACAATGAGCAGTTCTTC. Translated, it gives CASSQAGPSYNEQFF.

The chain couples TRBV6-5 to TRBJ1-3, with 8 bases matching TRBD1. The length of the CDR3 is 14 residues. J lost 2 bases, V lost 5 bases, and 2 bases had no gene match. The germline V gene encodes CDR1 MNHEY and CDR2 SVGAGI. The CDR3 here is CASSDRGAGNTIYF. CDR3 sequence (DNA): TGTGCCAGCAGTGACAGGGGAGCTGGAAACACCATATATTTT.

The chain has TRBV5-4 and TRBJ1-1, with D hard to call. Germline V gene sequence: CDR1 SGHNT, CDR2 YYREEE (reference sequence). CDR3 length: 14 residues. Trimming pared 2 bases from V and 0 bases from J, leaving 8 bases between. The CDR3 sequence: CASSFWQLNTEAFF. CDR3 sequence (DNA): TGTGCCAGCAGCTTTTGGCAGTTGAACACTGAAGCTTTCTTT. The full variable domain, in which reference TRBV5-4 and TRBJ1-1 provide the parts outside the CDR3, is ETGVTQSPTHLIKTRGQQVTLRCSSQSGHNTVSWYQQALGQGPQFIFQYYREEENGRGNFPPRFSGLQFPNYSSELNVNALELDDSALYLCASSFWQLNTEAFFGQGTRLTVV.

CDR3 amino acids: CASSALTYSNQPQHF. The CDR3 region has the DNA TGTGCCAGCAGCGCACTAACTTATAGCAATCAGCCCCAGCATTTT. The chain employs TRBV6-1 and TRBJ1-5; D unresolved. This CDR3 contains 15 residues. V shed 6 bases and J shed 0 bases, with 12 bases lying between them. Germline V gene lookup returns CDR1 MNHNS and CDR2 SASEGT.

V gene TRBV18 combines with J gene TRBJ1-2; 7 bases match TRBD1. Germline V gives CDR1 KGHSH, CDR2 LQKENI. V lost 2 bases, J lost 3 bases, and 3 bases stayed unmatched. This CDR3 region has 14 residues. The CDR3 spells CASSPTGTDYGYTF. The CDR3 bases are TGTGCCAGCTCACCAACCGGGACAGACTATGGCTACACCTTC.

This chain uses TRBV21-1 with TRBJ1-1; the table calls TRBD1, which could not be checked here. TRBV21-1 is a recognized pseudogene. The CDR3 totals 16 residues. The CDR3 sequence: CASGRQGKRRGTEAFF. In nucleotides, the CDR3 is TGTGCCAGCGGACGACAGGGGAAAAGAAGAGGGACTGAAGCTTTCTTT.

The chain carries TRBV7-9 and TRBJ2-7; 7 bases map to TRBD2. From germline, CDR1 is SEHNR and CDR2 FQNEAQ (reference sequence). The CDR3 is 15 residues long. J was trimmed by 0 bases and V by 5 bases; bases with no gene match: 7. In DNA form, the CDR3 reads TGTGCCAGCAGCGAGCTCGGGGGGAGCTCCTACGAGCAGTACTTC. Encoded protein: CASSELGGSSYEQYF. Full variable domain (outside the CDR3, taken from reference TRBV7-9 and TRBJ2-7): DTGVSQNPRHKITKRGQNVTFRCDPISEHNRLYWYRQTLGQGPEFLTYFQNEAQLEKSRLLSDRFSAERPKGSFSTLEIQRTEQGDSAMYLCASSELGGSSYEQYFGPGTRLTVT.

The table lists this clone with a few counts. The rearrangement links TRBV4-2 to TRBJ2-2, with TRBD2 matching over 10 bases. Germline V lookup: CDR1 LGHNA, CDR2 YNFKEQ. V lost 3 bases, J lost 5 bases, and 6 bases stayed unmatched. The length of the CDR3 is 16 residues. The CDR3 spells CASSQIAGGSTGELFF. In nucleotides, the CDR3 is TGTGCCAGCAGCCAGATAGCGGGAGGAAGTACCGGGGAGCTGTTTTTT.

The chain joins TRBV30 to TRBJ1-4; D gene uncertain. The ends were cut back, 2 bases at V and 4 bases at J, with 5 bases in the middle. This CDR3 is 12 amino acids long. Looked up from germline, CDR1 is GTSNPN and CDR2 is SVGIG (reference sequence). The DNA of the CDR3 is TGTGCCTGGAGTCCGAGTAATGAAAAACTGTTTTTT. This translates into CAWSPSNEKLFF.

This chain links TRBV2 with TRBJ2-3; TRBD2 is a possible D gene (6 bases). CDR3 length: 12 residues. The V gene's germline CDR1 is SNHLY and CDR2 FYNNEI. Between the trimmed V and J ends, which lost 8 bases and 9 bases, there was a span of 15 bases. CDR3 bases: TGTGCCAGCGGCGGGGCTAGAGAGACGCAGTATTTT. Translating gives CASGGARETQYF.

The V call is TRBV25-1, the J call TRBJ2-5, with a weak D call TRBD1 (5 bases). Germline V gene data show CDR1 as MGHDK and CDR2 as SYGVNS. The CDR3 runs to 14 residues. V was trimmed by 5 bases and J by 4 bases, leaving 14 bases between them. This CDR3 reads CASSHAGPRETQYF. Written as DNA, the CDR3 is TGTGCCAGCAGTCATGCAGGGCCCCGAGAGACCCAGTACTTC.

This clone was seen just once. The chain employs TRBV30 and TRBJ1-1; possibly TRBD1 for D (5 bases). The CDR3 sequence is 16 residues long. The ends were cut back, 4 bases at V and 0 bases at J, with 18 bases in the middle. Germline assignment: CDR1 GTSNPN and CDR2 SVGIG (reference sequence). CDR3 residues: CAWNPSGFSMNTEAFF. Here the CDR3 DNA reads TGTGCCTGGAATCCGTCAGGGTTCTCAATGAACACTGAAGCTTTCTTT.

This chain links TRBV7-9 with TRBJ2-1; D is possibly TRBD2 (6 bases). Germline V gene data show CDR1 as SEHNR and CDR2 as FQNEAQ (reference sequence). The CDR3 runs 15 residues. V was cut by 1 base and J by 6 bases, with 13 bases left in between. The CDR3 sequence: CASSLVLTGANEQFF. The CDR3 region has the DNA TGTGCCAGCAGCTTAGTCTTGACGGGAGCCAATGAGCAGTTCTTC.